The 22 T cell receptor beta chains given below trace back to one sample, sequenced in a study of T cell changes during pregnancy in multiple sclerosis. Some clones are missing from TCRdb's copy, which holds only in-frame ones; the method was immunoSEQ multiplex PCR. The sample lists fewer than 75,000 clones; 75% to 95% were seen once. The sample in question was peripheral blood, obtained in the first trimester of pregnancy. Receptors originate from a female donor with multiple sclerosis, enrolled in a pregnancy study.

The chain is built from TRBV21-1 and TRBJ1-2; the listed D gene, TRBD1, was not tested against the DNA. TRBV21-1 is listed as a pseudogene. This CDR3 comprises 18 residues. The chain's CDR3 is CASSKVIRGYNPTYGYTF. CDR3 bases: TGTGCCAGCAGCAAAGTTATTAGGGGGTACAATCCTACCTATGGCTACACCTTC.

The chain couples TRBV5-1 to TRBJ2-1; TRBD2 aligns across 8 bases. Unmatched junction bases numbered 9, after V lost 4 bases and J lost 6 bases. The CDR3 sequence is 15 residues long. Germline-derived CDR1 and CDR2 are SGHRS and YFSETQ. In DNA form, the CDR3 reads TGCGCCAGCAGCCTCTCCGGGACTAGGGTCAATGAGCAGTTCTTC. This translates into CASSLSGTRVNEQFF.

This chain connects TRBV5-1 to TRBJ2-1, with 16 bases identical to TRBD2. The CDR3 runs 20 residues. V was clipped by 0 bases and J by 4 bases; unmatched bases: 10. Per germline, CDR1 SGHRS and CDR2 YFSETQ. CDR3 in DNA: TGCGCCAGCAGCTTGGCGAAGGGACTAGCGGGAGGGCCGGGTTACAATGAGCAGTTCTTC. As protein: CASSLAKGLAGGPGYNEQFF.

The chain carries TRBV11-2 and TRBJ2-3; TRBD2 matches at 13 bases. The germline gives CDR1 SGHAT, CDR2 FQNNGV. The CDR3 runs 16 residues. V trimming: 3 bases; J trimming: 6 bases; junction bases outside the gene matches: 6. The CDR3 DNA is TGTGCCAGCAGCTTTCTGGGACTAGCGGGATTTGATACGCAGTATTTT. Its translation: CASSFLGLAGFDTQYF. The whole variable domain, remainder taken from reference TRBV11-2 and TRBJ2-3, is EAGVAQSPRYKIIEKRQSVAFWCNPISGHATLYWYQQILGQGPKLLIQFQNNGVVDDSQLPKDRFSAERLKGVDSTLKIQPAKLEDSAVYLCASSFLGLAGFDTQYFGPGTRLTVL.

This chain connects TRBV5-4 to TRBJ1-6; TRBD1 matches at 7 bases. With 4 bases clipped from V and 10 bases from J, the junction kept 11 bases outside the gene matches. Germline V gene lookup returns CDR1 SGHNT and CDR2 YYREEE (reference sequence). This CDR3 region has 15 residues. The CDR3 nucleotides read TGTGCCAGCAGCGCACATCAGGGGGATGGATCACCCCTCCACTTT. It specifies CASSAHQGDGSPLHF. Supplemented by reference TRBV5-4 and TRBJ1-6, the full variable domain reads ETGVTQSPTHLIKTRGQQVTLRCSSQSGHNTVSWYQQALGQGPQFIFQYYREEENGRGNFPPRFSGLQFPNYSSELNVNALELDDSALYLCASSAHQGDGSPLHFGNGTRLTVT.

The chain recombines TRBV7-2 with TRBJ1-4; the D gene is possibly TRBD1 (6 bases). The germline V gene has CDR1 SGHTA and CDR2 FQGNSA. The CDR3 is 16 amino acids. V dropped 5 bases and J dropped 0 bases, with 13 bases sitting between them. CDR3 coding DNA: TGTGCCAGCAGCACCGGACAGACAGCAACTAATGAAAAACTGTTTTTT. This sequence encodes CASSTGQTATNEKLFF.

This clone has only one observation. The chain recombines TRBV5-4 with TRBJ2-7; D is unclear. The CDR3 spans 16 residues. V was shortened by 1 base and J by 0 bases, with 14 bases between the two germline ends. Germline V gene lookup returns CDR1 SGHNT and CDR2 YYREEE (reference sequence). The CDR3 bases are TGTGCCAGCAGCTTGTTCGGCGGATTAAGCTCCTACGAGCAGTACTTC. This encodes CASSLFGGLSSYEQYF.

This clone was seen only once. The chain has TRBV19 and TRBJ2-7; the match to TRBD2 covers 9 bases. This CDR3 is 16 amino acids long. J was trimmed by 3 bases and V by 5 bases; bases with no gene match: 11. Germline assignment: CDR1 LNHDA and CDR2 SQIVND (reference sequence). CDR3 sequence (DNA): TGTGCCAGTAGTCCCGAGACGACTAGCGGAGGCTACGAGCAGTACTTC. Its protein is CASSPETTSGGYEQYF.

CDR3 region: CASSPPGLGKSSYEQYF. The CDR3, as DNA: TGTGCCAGCTCACCGCCGGGACTAGGGAAAAGCTCCTACGAGCAGTACTTC. This sequence joins TRBV18 and TRBJ2-7; TRBD2 aligns across 8 bases. This CDR3 comprises 17 residues. Germline V gives CDR1 KGHSH, CDR2 LQKENI. After removal of 3 bases from V and 0 bases from J, the junction contained 10 bases not matched to a gene.

The gene calls are TRBV5-6 and TRBJ2-5; TRBD1 matches at 12 bases. Germline V gene sequence: CDR1 SGHDT, CDR2 YYEEEE. This CDR3 region has 15 residues. The V segment lost 4 bases and the J segment 5 bases; nucleotides outside the gene matches: 6. CDR3 sequence: CASSPGQGAWETQYF. The CDR3 DNA is TGTGCCAGCAGCCCGGGACAGGGGGCGTGGGAGACCCAGTACTTC.

This rearrangement joins TRBV2 to TRBJ2-3; no definite D call. Between the trimmed V and J ends, which lost 4 bases and 2 bases, there was a span of 7 bases. CDR1 is SNHLY and CDR2 is FYNNEI in the germline V gene. The CDR3 extends over 13 amino acids. This CDR3 is CASSGLFTDTQYF. In nucleotides, the CDR3 is TGTGCCAGCAGTGGCCTATTCACAGATACGCAGTATTTT.

The chain has TRBV29-1 and TRBJ1-2; 10 nucleotides line up with TRBD1. Germline V gene data show CDR1 as SQVTM and CDR2 as ANQGSEA. The CDR3 contains 12 residues. The junction had 3 bases not matched to a gene; V was cut back by 5 bases and J by 6 bases. The CDR3 bases are TGCAGCGTTAAGACAGGGGGCGATGGCTACACCTTC. Protein: CSVKTGGDGYTF.

The CDR3, as DNA: TGTGCCAGCTCACCACGGGTGGGGGGTGCTTTCTTT. This sequence encodes CASSPRVGGAFF. The chain recombines TRBV18 with TRBJ1-1; D is possibly TRBD1 (5 bases). CDR1 is KGHSH and CDR2 is LQKENI in the germline V gene. This CDR3 has 12 residues. Trimming cost V 1 base and J 11 bases, with 11 bases left between them.

This clone was seen a single time. The rearrangement joins TRBV9 to TRBJ2-3; TRBD2 matches 10 bases. Trimming took 0 bases from V and 6 from J; bases not matched to a gene: 4. Looked up from germline, CDR1 is SGDLS and CDR2 is YYNGEE. This CDR3 has 15 residues. The CDR3: CASSVGTSGVDTQYF. The CDR3, as DNA: TGTGCCAGCAGCGTAGGGACTAGCGGTGTGGATACGCAGTATTTT.

The chain employs TRBV6-5 and TRBJ1-2; D not certain. V shed 7 bases and J shed 8 bases, with 14 bases lying between them. This CDR3 is built from 12 residues. Germline lookup yields CDR1 MNHEY and CDR2 SVGAGI. In DNA, the CDR3 is TGTGCCAGCATAGCGGGTTACGGCGGCTACACCTTC. Encoded protein: CASIAGYGGYTF.

The V call is TRBV9, the J call TRBJ2-1; TRBD2 aligns across 8 bases. CDR3 length equals 17 residues. V trimming: 3 bases; J trimming: 4 bases; junction bases outside the gene matches: 12. The germline V gene has CDR1 SGDLS and CDR2 YYNGEE. The CDR3 coding sequence is TGTGCCAGCAGCGCTCAGAGGAGCGGGAGCCCATACAATGAGCAGTTCTTC. Protein product: CASSAQRSGSPYNEQFF.

The rearrangement links TRBV9 to TRBJ2-1; TRBD2 matches at 7 bases. This CDR3 has 15 residues. Trimming took 3 bases from V and 0 from J; bases not matched to a gene: 3. Germline V gene sequence: CDR1 SGDLS, CDR2 YYNGEE. For the CDR3, the DNA is TGTGCCAGCAGCGGCGGGACTATCTCCTACAATGAGCAGTTCTTC. Translation gives CASSGGTISYNEQFF.

V is TRBV4-1 and J is TRBJ2-3; 7 bases are a match to TRBD2. CDR3 length: 17 residues. V was pared by 0 bases and J by 6 bases, with 12 bases of the junction left unmatched. CDR1 and CDR2 (germline): MGHRA, YSYEKL. The CDR3 sequence: CASSQEGKAGRSDTQYF. The CDR3 nucleotides are TGCGCCAGCAGCCAAGAGGGAAAAGCGGGAAGATCGGATACGCAGTATTTT.

J is TRBJ2-3 and V is TRBV2, with 12 bases that match TRBD2. After removal of 5 bases from V and 6 bases from J, the junction contained 3 bases not matched to a gene. Germline lookup yields CDR1 SNHLY and CDR2 FYNNEI. This CDR3 contains 14 residues. CDR3 DNA sequence: TGTGCCAGCAGTCCGGGACTAGCGGGTGATACGCAGTATTTT. It yields the protein CASSPGLAGDTQYF. Complete variable domain (other parts from reference TRBV2 and TRBJ2-3): EPEVTQTPSHQVTQMGQEVILRCVPISNHLYFYWYRQILGQKVEFLVSFYNNEISEKSEIFDDQFSVERPDGSNFTLKIRSTKLEDSAMYFCASSPGLAGDTQYFGPGTRLTVL.

The chain employs TRBV27 and TRBJ1-5; tentatively, D is TRBD1 (6 bases). This CDR3 region has 14 residues. Germline V CDR1 and CDR2: MNHEY, SMNVEV (reference sequence). Trimming took off 5 bases at V and 5 bases at J, with 13 bases between the two ends. The CDR3 protein is CASSPPGHHQPQHF. CDR3 sequence (DNA): TGTGCCAGCAGTCCCCCGGGACACCATCAGCCCCAGCATTTT.

The genes are TRBV29-1 and TRBJ2-1; maybe TRBD2 (6 bases). CDR3 size: 12 residues. Germline lookup yields CDR1 SQVTM and CDR2 ANQGSEA. The ends were cut back, 6 bases at V and 3 bases at J, with 9 bases in the middle. The chain's CDR3 is CSVHSGYNEQFF. In DNA, the CDR3 is TGCAGCGTCCATAGCGGCTACAATGAGCAGTTCTTC.

This chain connects TRBV7-9 to TRBJ2-5, with a tentative D call TRBD2 (5 bases). The ends were cut back, 3 bases at V and 4 bases at J, with 12 bases in the middle. From germline, CDR1 is SEHNR and CDR2 FQNEAQ (reference sequence). The CDR3 extends over 14 amino acids. DNA of the CDR3: TGTGCCAGCAGCTTCGGGGTGGCGACAGAGACCCAGTACTTC. Encoded protein: CASSFGVATETQYF.